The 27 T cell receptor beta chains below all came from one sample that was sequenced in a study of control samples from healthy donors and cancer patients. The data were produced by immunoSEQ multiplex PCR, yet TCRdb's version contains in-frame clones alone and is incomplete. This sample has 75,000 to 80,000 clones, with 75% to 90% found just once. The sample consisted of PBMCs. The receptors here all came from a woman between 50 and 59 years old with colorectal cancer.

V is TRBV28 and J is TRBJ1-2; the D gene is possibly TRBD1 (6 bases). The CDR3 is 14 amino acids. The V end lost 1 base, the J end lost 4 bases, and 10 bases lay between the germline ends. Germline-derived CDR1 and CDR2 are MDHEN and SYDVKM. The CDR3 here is CASSLSGTIYGYTF. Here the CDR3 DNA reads TGTGCCAGCAGTTTATCCGGGACAATCTATGGCTACACCTTC.

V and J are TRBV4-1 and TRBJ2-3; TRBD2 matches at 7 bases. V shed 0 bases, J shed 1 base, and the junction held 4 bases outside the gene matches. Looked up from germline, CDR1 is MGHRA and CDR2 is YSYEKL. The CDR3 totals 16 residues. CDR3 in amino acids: CASSQDDGRRTDTQYF. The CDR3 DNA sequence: TGCGCCAGCAGCCAAGATGACGGGAGGCGCACAGATACGCAGTATTTT.

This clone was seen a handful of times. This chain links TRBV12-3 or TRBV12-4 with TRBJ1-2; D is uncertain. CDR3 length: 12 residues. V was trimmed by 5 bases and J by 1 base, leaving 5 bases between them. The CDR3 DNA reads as TGTGCCAGCAGTCACCTTAACTATGGCTACACCTTC. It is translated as CASSHLNYGYTF.

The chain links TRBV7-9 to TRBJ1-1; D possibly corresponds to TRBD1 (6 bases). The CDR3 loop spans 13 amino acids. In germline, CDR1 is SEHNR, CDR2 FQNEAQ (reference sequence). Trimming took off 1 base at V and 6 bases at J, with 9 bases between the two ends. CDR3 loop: CASSLGSGAEAFF. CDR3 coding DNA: TGTGCCAGCAGCTTAGGATCAGGGGCTGAAGCTTTCTTT.

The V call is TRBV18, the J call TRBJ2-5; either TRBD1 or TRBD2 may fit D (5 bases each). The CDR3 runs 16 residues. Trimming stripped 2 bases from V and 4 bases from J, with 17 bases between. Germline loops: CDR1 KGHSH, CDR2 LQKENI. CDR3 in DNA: TGTGCCAGCTCACCATTCCGTCGGGACCCCACAGAGACCCAGTACTTC. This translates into CASSPFRRDPTETQYF.

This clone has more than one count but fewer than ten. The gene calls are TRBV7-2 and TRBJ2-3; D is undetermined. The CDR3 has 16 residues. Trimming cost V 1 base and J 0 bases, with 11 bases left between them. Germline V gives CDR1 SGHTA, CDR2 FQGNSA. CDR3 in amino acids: CASSLGTYRSTDTQYF. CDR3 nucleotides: TGTGCCAGCAGCTTAGGAACTTACCGAAGCACAGATACGCAGTATTTT. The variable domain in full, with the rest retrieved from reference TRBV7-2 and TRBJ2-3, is GAGVSQSPSNKVTEKGKDVELRCDPISGHTALYWYRQSLGQGLEFLIYFQGNSAPDKSGLPSDRFSAERTGGSVSTLTIQRTQQEDSAVYLCASSLGTYRSTDTQYFGPGTRLTVL.

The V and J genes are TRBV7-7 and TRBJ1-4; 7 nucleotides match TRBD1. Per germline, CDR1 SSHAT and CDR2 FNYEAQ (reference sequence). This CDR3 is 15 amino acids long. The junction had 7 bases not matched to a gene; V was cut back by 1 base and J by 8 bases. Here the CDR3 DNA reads TGTGCCAGCAGCTTAGGAGACAGGGCGGGCGAAAAACTGTTTTTT. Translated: CASSLGDRAGEKLFF.

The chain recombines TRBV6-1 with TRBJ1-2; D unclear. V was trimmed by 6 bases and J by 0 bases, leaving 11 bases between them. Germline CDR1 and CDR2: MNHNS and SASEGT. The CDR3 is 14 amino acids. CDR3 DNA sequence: TGTGCCAGCAGCCAAGGCTGGACTAACTATGGCTACACCTTC. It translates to CASSQGWTNYGYTF.

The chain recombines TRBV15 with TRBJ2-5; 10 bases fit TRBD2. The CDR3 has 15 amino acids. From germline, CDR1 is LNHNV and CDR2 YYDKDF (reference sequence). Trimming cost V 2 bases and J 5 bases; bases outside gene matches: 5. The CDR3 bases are TGTGCCACCAGCAGAAGCGGGGGGGCCAGGGAGACCCAGTACTTC. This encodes CATSRSGGARETQYF.

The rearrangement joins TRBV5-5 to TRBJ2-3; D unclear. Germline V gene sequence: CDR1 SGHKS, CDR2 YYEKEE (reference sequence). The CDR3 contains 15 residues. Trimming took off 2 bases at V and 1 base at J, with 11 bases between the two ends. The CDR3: CASSFFPQGTDTQYF. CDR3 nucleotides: TGTGCCAGCAGCTTCTTTCCCCAGGGCACAGATACGCAGTATTTT.

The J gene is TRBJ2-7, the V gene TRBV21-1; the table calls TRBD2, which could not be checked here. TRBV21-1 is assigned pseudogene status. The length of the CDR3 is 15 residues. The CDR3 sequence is CASSKERAGGGEQYV. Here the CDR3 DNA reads TGTGCCAGCAGCAAAGAGAGGGCGGGGGGCGGCGAGCAGTACGTC.

The DNA of the CDR3 is TGTGCCAGCAGTTACTGGAATGAAGCTTTCTTT. Amino acid sequence: CASSYWNEAFF. V usage is TRBV6-5 and J usage is TRBJ1-1, with D unresolved. CDR3 length equals 11 residues. The germline V and J ends were trimmed by 1 base and 7 bases, with 4 bases remaining between them. Germline values: CDR1 MNHEY, CDR2 SVGAGI.

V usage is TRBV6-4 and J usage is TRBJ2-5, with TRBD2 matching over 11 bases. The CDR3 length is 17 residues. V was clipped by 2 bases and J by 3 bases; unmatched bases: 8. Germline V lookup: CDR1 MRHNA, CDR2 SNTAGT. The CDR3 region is CASSDTDVTSGEETQYF. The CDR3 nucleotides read TGTGCCAGCAGTGACACCGACGTGACTAGCGGGGAAGAGACCCAGTACTTC.

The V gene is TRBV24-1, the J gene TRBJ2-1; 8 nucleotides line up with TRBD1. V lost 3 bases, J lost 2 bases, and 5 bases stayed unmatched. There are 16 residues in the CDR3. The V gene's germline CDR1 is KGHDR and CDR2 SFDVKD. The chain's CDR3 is CATSDAGQGAYNEQFF. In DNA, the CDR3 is TGTGCCACCAGTGATGCAGGACAGGGTGCCTACAATGAGCAGTTCTTC.

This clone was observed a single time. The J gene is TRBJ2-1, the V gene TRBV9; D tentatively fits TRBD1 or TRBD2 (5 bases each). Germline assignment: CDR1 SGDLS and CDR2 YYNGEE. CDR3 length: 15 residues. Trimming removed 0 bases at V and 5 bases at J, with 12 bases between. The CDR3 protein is CASSVGGAANNEQFF. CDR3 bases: TGTGCCAGCAGCGTAGGAGGGGCAGCCAACAATGAGCAGTTCTTC. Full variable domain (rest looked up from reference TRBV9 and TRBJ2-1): DSGVTQTPKHLITATGQRVTLRCSPRSGDLSVYWYQQSLDQGLQFLIQYYNGEERAKGNILERFSAQQFPDLHSELNLSSLELGDSALYFCASSVGGAANNEQFFGPGTRLTVL.

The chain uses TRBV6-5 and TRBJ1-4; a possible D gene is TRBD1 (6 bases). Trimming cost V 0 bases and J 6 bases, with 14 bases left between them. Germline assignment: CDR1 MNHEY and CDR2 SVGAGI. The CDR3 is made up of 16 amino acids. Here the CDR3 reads CASSYSAGAWHEKLFF. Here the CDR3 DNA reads TGTGCCAGCAGTTACTCAGCAGGGGCTTGGCATGAAAAACTGTTTTTT.

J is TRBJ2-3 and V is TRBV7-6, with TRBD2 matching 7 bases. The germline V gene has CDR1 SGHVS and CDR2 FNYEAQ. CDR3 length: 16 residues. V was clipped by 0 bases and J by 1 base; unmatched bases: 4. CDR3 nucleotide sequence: TGTGCCAGCAGCTTAGCGCCGGCGGGGGGCACAGATACGCAGTATTTT. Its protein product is CASSLAPAGGTDTQYF.

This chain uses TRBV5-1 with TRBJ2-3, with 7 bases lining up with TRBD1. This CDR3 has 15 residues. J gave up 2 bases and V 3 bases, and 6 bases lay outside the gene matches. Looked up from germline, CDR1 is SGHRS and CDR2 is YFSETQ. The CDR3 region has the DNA TGCGCCAGCAGCTCGCTAGGGGGCCCCACAGATACGCAGTATTTT. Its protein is CASSSLGGPTDTQYF.

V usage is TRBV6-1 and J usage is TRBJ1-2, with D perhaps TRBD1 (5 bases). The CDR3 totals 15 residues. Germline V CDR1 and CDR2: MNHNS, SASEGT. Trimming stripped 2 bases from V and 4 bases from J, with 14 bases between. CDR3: CASSERPGSSYGYTF. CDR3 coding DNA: TGTGCCAGCAGTGAACGTCCAGGGAGTAGCTATGGCTACACCTTC.

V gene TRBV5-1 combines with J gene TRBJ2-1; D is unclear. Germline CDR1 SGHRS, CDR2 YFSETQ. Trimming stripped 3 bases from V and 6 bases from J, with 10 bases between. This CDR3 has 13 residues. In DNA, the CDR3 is TGCGCCAGCAGCTGGGGATCTAGCAATGAGCAGTTCTTC. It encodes CASSWGSSNEQFF.

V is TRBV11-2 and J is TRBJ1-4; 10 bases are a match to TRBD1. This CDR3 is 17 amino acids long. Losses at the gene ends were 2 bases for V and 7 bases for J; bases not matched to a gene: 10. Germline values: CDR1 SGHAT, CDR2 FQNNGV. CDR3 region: CASSLLRQGAAGEKLFF. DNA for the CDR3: TGTGCCAGCAGCTTATTACGACAGGGGGCCGCTGGTGAAAAACTGTTTTTT.

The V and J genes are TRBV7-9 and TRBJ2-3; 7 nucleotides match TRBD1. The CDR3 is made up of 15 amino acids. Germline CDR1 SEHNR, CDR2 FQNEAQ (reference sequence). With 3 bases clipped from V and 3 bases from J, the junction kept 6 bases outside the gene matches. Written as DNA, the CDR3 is TGTGCCAGCAGCTTCGGTAAGGGGGCAACAGATACGCAGTATTTT. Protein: CASSFGKGATDTQYF. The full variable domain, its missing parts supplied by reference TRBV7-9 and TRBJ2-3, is DTGVSQNPRHKITKRGQNVTFRCDPISEHNRLYWYRQTLGQGPEFLTYFQNEAQLEKSRLLSDRFSAERPKGSFSTLEIQRTEQGDSAMYLCASSFGKGATDTQYFGPGTRLTVL.

The CDR3 DNA is TGTGCCAGCAGTAAACCGGGACGAACGGTGGGAAAACTGTTTTTT. Protein product: CASSKPGRTVGKLFF. This chain joins TRBV27 and TRBJ1-4; a possible D gene is TRBD1 (5 bases). Trimming cost V 5 bases and J 10 bases, with 20 bases left between them. Germline CDR1 MNHEY, CDR2 SMNVEV (reference sequence). CDR3 length: 15 amino acids.

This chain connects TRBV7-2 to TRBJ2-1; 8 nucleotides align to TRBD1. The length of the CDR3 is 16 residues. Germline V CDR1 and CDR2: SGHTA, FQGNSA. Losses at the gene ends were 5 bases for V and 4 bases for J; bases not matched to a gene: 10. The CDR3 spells CASSPHGTGGYNEQFF. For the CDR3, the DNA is TGTGCCAGCAGCCCCCATGGGACAGGCGGATACAATGAGCAGTTCTTC. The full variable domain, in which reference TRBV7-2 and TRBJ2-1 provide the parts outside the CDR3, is GAGVSQSPSNKVTEKGKDVELRCDPISGHTALYWYRQSLGQGLEFLIYFQGNSAPDKSGLPSDRFSAERTGGSVSTLTIQRTQQEDSAVYLCASSPHGTGGYNEQFFGPGTRLTVL.

The DNA of the CDR3 is TGTGCCAGCAGCGGACAGACAGCGAACACTGAAGCTTTCTTT. Translating it yields CASSGQTANTEAFF. The chain recombines TRBV7-9 with TRBJ1-1, with D possibly being TRBD1 (6 bases). V shed 5 bases and J shed 1 base, with 11 bases lying between them. The CDR3 has 14 residues. Germline CDR1 and CDR2: SEHNR and FQNEAQ (reference sequence). The complete variable domain, with remaining parts taken from reference TRBV7-9 and TRBJ1-1, reads DTGVSQNPRHKITKRGQNVTFRCDPISEHNRLYWYRQTLGQGPEFLTYFQNEAQLEKSRLLSDRFSAERPKGSFSTLEIQRTEQGDSAMYLCASSGQTANTEAFFGQGTRLTVV.

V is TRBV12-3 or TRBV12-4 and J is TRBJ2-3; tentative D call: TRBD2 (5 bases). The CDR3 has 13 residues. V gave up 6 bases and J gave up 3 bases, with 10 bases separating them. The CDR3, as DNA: TGTGCCAGCAGCGGGATTATTACAGATACGCAGTATTTT. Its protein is CASSGIITDTQYF.

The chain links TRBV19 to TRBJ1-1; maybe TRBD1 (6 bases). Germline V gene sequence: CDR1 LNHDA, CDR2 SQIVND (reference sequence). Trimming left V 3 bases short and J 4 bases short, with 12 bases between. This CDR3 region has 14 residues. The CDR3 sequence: CASSIERGGTEAFF. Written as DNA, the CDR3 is TGTGCCAGTAGTATCGAAAGGGGGGGCACTGAAGCTTTCTTT.